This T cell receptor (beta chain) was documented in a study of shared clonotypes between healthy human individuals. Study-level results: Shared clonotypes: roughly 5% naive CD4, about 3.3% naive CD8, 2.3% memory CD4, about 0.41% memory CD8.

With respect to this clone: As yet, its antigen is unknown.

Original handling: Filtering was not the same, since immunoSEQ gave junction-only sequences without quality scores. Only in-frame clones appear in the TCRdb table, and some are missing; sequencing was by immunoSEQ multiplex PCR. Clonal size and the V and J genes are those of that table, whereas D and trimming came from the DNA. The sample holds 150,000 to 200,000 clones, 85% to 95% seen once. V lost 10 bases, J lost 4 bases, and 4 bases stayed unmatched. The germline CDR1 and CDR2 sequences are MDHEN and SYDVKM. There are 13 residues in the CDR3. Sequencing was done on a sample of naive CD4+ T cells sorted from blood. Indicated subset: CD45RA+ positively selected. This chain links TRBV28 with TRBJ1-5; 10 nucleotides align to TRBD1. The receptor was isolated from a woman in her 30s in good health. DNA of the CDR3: TGTGCCATCGGGACAGGGGATAATCAGCCCCAGCATTTT. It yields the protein CAIGTGDNQPQHF. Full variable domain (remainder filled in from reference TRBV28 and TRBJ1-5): DVKVTQSSRYLVKRTGEKVFLECVQDMDHENMFWYRQDPGLGLRLIYFSYDVKMKEKGDIPEGYSVSREKKERFSLILESASTNQTSMYLCAIGTGDNQPQHFGDGTRLSIL.